This T cell receptor beta chain came from a study of T cells in Graves' hyperthyroidism and ophthalmopathy. This clonotype was counted many times. Its antigen is not identified. General study points: Classification by a 13 V-J model distinguished ophthalmopathy from stable hyperthyroidism.

CDR1 DFQATT and CDR2 SNEGSKA come from the germline V gene (reference sequence). The CDR3 contains 16 residues. Amplification targeted TCR beta CDR3 regions from RNA transcripts. A set of HTBI primers served as the primers for a first-round RT-PCR of the TCR CDR3. Each CDR3 protein is one row after TCRdb ran MiXCR on the multiplex PCR reads. The sample yields 300,000 to 350,000 distinct CDR3 sequences, about 15% seen once. This TCR came from a woman in her thirties with Graves' hyperthyroidism. The chain recombines TRBV20-1 with TRBJ2-7; 7 bases are a match to TRBD1. Sequenced input: blood. CDR3 nucleotides: TGCAGGGCCGGGGACAGAACCGACGGAGTTTCCTACGAGCAGTACTTC. This translates into CRAGDRTDGVSYEQYF.